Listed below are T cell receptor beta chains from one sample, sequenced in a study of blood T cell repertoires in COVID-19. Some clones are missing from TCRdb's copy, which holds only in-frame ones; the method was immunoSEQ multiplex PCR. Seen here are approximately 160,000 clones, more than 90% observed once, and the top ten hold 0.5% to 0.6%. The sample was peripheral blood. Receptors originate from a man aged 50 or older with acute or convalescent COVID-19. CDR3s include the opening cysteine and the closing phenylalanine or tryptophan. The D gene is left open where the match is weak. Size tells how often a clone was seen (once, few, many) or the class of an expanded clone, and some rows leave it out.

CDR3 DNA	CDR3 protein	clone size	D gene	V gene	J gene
TGTGCCACCAGTGATGCTAGCGGGGGGATGTACCAAGAGACCCAGTACTTC	CATSDASGGMYQETQYF	.	TRBD2	TRBV24-1	TRBJ2-5
TGTGCCAGCAGTGAAGCTAGAGAAAACTCACCCCTCCACTTT	CASSEARENSPLHF	once	.	TRBV2	TRBJ1-6
TGTGCCAGCAGTTTCTCAGGGGCCAGCGGACTCGCTTTCTTT	CASSFSGASGLAFF	.	.	TRBV28	TRBJ1-1
TGTGCCAGCAGCCAATGGACAGGGGATGGCTACACCTTC	CASSQWTGDGYTF	few	TRBD1	TRBV7-9	TRBJ1-2
TGCGCCAGCAGCCCACAGGGGTTAGCTAACTATGGCTACACCTTC	CASSPQGLANYGYTF	once	TRBD1	TRBV4-1	TRBJ1-2
TGTGCCAGCAGCTTACGGGGAGGCAATCAGCCCCAGCATTTT	CASSLRGGNQPQHF	.	.	TRBV13	TRBJ1-5
TGTGCCAGCAGTTTGGTGAGGGTTGATTCACCCCTCCACTTT	CASSLVRVDSPLHF	.	.	TRBV27	TRBJ1-6
TGCGCCAGCAGCCTCCGACAGGGATCCTACGAGCAGTACTTC	CASSLRQGSYEQYF	.	TRBD1	TRBV5-1	TRBJ2-7
TGTGCCAGCAGCTTATTTGAGGGTAAGGCTTTCTTT	CASSLFEGKAFF	.	.	TRBV11-2	TRBJ1-1
TGTGCCAGCAGTGAAGCATCCGGGTCCGGAAACACCATATATTTT	CASSEASGSGNTIYF	.	.	TRBV2	TRBJ1-3
TGCGCCAGCAGCCAAGATTTTGGAACAGGGAGAACTAATGAAAAACTGTTTTTT	CASSQDFGTGRTNEKLFF	.	.	TRBV4-3	TRBJ1-4
TGCAGCGCCGAGGGACTACTAGAGACCCAGTACTTC	CSAEGLLETQYF	.	TRBD2	TRBV29-1	TRBJ2-5
TGTGCCAGCAGCTTATCGTCGGGGGTCAATCAGCCCCAGCATTTT	CASSLSSGVNQPQHF	.	.	TRBV7-2	TRBJ1-5
TGTGCCAGCAGCCTTGGGACTGACTATGGCTACACCTTC	CASSLGTDYGYTF	.	.	TRBV5-6	TRBJ1-2
TGTGCCAGCAGCTTTCCAGGGGTCTATGGCTACACCTTC	CASSFPGVYGYTF	.	.	TRBV7-2	TRBJ1-2
TGTGCCAGCAGCGTTCAGGGGAACGGCGCGGGTCAGCAGTTCTTC	CASSVQGNGAGQQFF	.	.	TRBV9	TRBJ2-1
TGTGCCAGTAGTAGTATTAGCGGCACATACAATGAGCAGTTCTTC	CASSSISGTYNEQFF	.	.	TRBV19	TRBJ2-1